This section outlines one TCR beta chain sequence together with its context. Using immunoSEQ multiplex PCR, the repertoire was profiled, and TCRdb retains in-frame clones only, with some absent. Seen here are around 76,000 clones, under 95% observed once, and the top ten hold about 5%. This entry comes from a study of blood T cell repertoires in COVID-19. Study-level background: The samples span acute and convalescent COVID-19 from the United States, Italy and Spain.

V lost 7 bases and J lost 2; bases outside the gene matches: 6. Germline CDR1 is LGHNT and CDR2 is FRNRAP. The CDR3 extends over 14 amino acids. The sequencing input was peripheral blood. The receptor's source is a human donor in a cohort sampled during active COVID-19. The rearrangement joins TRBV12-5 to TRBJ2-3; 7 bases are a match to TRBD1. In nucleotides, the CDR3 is TGTGCTAGTGCTCGACAGGGAAACACAGATACGCAGTATTTT. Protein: CASARQGNTDTQYF. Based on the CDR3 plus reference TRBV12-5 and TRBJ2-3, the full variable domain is DARVTQTPRHKVTEMGQEVTMRCQPILGHNTVFWYRQTMMQGLELLAYFRNRAPLDDSGMPKDRFSAEMPDATLATLKIQPSEPRDSAVYFCASARQGNTDTQYFGPGTRLTVL.